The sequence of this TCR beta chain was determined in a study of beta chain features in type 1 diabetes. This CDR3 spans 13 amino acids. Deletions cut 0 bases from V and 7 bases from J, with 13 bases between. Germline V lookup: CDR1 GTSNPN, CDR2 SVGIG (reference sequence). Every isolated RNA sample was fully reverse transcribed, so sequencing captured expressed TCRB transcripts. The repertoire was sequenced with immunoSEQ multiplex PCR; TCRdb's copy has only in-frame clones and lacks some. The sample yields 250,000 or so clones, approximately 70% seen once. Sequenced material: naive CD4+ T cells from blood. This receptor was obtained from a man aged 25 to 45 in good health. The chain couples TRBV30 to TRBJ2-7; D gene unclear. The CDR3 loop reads CAWSVGRGTEQYF. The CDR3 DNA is TGTGCCTGGAGTGTAGGTAGAGGAACTGAGCAGTACTTC. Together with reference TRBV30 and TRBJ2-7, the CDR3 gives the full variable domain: SQTIHQWPATLVQPVGSPLSLECTVEGTSNPNLYWYRQAAGRGLQLLFYSVGIGQISSEVPQNLSASRPQDRQFILSSKKLLLSDSGFYLCAWSVGRGTEQYFGPGTRLTVT.